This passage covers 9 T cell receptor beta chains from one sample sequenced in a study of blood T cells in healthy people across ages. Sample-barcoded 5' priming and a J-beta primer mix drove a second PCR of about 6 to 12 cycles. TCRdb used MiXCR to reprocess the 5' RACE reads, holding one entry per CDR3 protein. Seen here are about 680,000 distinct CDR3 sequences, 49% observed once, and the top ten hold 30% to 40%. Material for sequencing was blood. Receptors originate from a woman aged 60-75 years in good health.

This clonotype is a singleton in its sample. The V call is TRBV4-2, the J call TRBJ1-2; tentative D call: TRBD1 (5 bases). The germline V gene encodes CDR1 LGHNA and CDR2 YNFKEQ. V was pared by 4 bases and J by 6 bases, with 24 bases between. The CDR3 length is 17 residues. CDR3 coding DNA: TGTGCCAGCAGCCCGGGCGGGAGGGGAGTAGTGAAACATGGCTACACCTTC. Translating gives CASSPGGRGVVKHGYTF.

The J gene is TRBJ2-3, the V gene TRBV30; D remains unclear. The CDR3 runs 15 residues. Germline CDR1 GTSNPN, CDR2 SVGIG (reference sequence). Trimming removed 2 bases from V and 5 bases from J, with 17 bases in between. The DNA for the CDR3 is TGTGCCTGGAGTTTGGCTAGGCCGGTAGGAGATACGCAGTATTTT. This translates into CAWSLARPVGDTQYF.

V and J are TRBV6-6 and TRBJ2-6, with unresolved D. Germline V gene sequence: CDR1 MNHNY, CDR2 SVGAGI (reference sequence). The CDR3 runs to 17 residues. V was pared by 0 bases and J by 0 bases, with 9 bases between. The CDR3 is CASSYSTAVSGANVLTF. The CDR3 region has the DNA TGTGCCAGCAGTTACTCAACAGCCGTCTCTGGGGCCAACGTCCTGACTTTC.

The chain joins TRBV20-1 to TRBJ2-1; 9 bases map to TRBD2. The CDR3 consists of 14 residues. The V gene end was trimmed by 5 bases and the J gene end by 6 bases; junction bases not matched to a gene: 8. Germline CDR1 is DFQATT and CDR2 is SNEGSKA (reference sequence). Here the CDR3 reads CSADLASGTNEQFF. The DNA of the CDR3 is TGCAGTGCTGACCTTGCTAGCGGGACCAATGAGCAGTTCTTC.

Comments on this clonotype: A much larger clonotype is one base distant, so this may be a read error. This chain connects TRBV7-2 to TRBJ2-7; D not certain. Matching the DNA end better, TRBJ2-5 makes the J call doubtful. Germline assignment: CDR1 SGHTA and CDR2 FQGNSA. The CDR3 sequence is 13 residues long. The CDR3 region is CASSRNLKETQYF. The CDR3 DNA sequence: TGTGCCAGCAGCCGCAATCTGAAAGAGACCCAGTACTTC.

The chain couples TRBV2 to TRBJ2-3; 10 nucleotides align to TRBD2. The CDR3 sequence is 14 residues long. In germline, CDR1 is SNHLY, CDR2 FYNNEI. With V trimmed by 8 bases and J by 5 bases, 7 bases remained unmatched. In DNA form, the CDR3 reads TGTGCCAGCGGGCTAGCGGGAGTGGAAGATACGCAGTATTTT. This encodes CASGLAGVEDTQYF.

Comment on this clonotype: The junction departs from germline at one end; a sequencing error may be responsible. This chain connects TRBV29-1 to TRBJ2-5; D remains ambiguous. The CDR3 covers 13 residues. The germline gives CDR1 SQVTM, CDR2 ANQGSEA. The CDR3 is CSVGPRNDETPYF. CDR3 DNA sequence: TGCAGCGTTGGTCCTAGAAACGATGAGACCCCGTACTTC.

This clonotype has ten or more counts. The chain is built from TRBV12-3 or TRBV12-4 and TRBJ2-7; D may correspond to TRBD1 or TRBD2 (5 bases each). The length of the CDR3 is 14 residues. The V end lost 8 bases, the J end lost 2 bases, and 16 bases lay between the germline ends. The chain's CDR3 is CASRYRDGTYEQYF. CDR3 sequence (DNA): TGTGCCAGCCGCTATCGGGACGGAACCTACGAGCAGTACTTC.

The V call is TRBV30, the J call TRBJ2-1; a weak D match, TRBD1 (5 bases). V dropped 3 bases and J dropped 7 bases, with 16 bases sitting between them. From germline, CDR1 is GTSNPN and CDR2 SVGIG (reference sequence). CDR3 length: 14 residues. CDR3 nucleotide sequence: TGTGCCTGGAGGCCCCTAGACAGTTTAAATGAGCAGTTCTTC. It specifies CAWRPLDSLNEQFF.